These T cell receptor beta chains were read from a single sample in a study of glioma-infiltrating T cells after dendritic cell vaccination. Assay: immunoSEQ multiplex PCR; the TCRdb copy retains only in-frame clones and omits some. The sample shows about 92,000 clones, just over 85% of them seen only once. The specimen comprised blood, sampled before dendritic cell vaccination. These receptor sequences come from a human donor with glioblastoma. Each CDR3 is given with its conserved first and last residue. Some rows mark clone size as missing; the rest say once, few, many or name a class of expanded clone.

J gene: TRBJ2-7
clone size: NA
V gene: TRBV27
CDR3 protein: CASRMGNGYEQYF

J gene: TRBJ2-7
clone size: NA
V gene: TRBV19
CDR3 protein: CASSTRTGRTYEQYF

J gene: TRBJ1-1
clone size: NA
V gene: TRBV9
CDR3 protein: CASSPRFGQGRTEAFF

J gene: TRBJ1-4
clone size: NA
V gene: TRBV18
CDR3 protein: CASSPWRGEEKLFF

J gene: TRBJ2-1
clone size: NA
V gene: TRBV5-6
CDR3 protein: CASSQTSVGQFF

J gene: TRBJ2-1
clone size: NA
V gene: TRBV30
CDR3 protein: CAWSAVGGRPYNEQFF

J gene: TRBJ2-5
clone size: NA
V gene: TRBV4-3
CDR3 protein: CASSKSTGFSETQYF

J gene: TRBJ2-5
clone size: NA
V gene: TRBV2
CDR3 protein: CASGGGTGETQYF

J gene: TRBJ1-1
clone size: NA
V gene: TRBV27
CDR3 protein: CASSITGMNTEAFF

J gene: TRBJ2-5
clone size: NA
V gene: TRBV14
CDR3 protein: CASSQQDQETQYF

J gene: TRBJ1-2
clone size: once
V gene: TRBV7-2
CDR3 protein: CASSLVGTGGIFYGYTF

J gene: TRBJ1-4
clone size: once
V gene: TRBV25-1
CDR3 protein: CASSEYSEKLFF